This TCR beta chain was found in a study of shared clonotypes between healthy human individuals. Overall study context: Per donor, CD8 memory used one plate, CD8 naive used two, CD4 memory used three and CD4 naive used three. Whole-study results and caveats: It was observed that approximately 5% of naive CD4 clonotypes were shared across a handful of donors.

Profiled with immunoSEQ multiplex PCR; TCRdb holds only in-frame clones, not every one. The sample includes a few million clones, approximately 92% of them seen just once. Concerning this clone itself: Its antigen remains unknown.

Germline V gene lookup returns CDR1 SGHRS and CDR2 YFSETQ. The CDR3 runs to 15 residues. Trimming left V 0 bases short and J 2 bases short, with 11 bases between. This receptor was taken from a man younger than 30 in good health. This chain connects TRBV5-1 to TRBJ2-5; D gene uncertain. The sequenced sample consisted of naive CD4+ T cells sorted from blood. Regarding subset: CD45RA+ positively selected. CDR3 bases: TGCGCCAGCAGCTTGGAGCAGCAGTCACAAGAGACCCAGTACTTC. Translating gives CASSLEQQSQETQYF.